These 4 T cell receptor beta chains originate from one sample sequenced in a study of regulatory T cells. The study's findings and limits: Hydrophobic residues at CDR3 positions 6 and 7 were enriched in conventional CD4+ T cells of CD3G-deficient patients.

The PCR used 52 TRBV and 13 TRBJ primers. Sequenced by immunoSEQ multiplex PCR; TCRdb stores in-frame clones only, minus some. The repertoire has tens of thousands of clones, about 94% of them found once; the top ten carry 0.98%. Antigen specificity for these receptors is unknown. The material sequenced was conventional CD4+ T cells sorted from blood. These receptors came from a child aged 2-15 years with CD3G deficiency.

This chain uses TRBV7-9 with TRBJ2-5; possibly TRBD1 or TRBD2 for D (7 bases each). V lost 4 bases and J lost 4, with 16 bases in between. The CDR3 covers 15 residues. The V gene's germline CDR1 is SEHNR and CDR2 FQNEAQ (reference sequence). CDR3 coding DNA: TGTGCCAGCAGCTACGGAGACAGGGAGGGAGAGACCCAGTACTTC. Its translation is CASSYGDREGETQYF.

The rearrangement uses TRBV11-2 and TRBJ1-1; D gene uncertain. This CDR3 spans 14 amino acids. Trimming cost V 4 bases and J 0 bases, with 9 bases left between them. Germline loops: CDR1 SGHAT, CDR2 FQNNGV. CDR3 in DNA: TGTGCCAGCAGCTCTGGGAAATTGAACACTGAAGCTTTCTTT. As protein: CASSSGKLNTEAFF.

The chain links TRBV28 to TRBJ1-1; the match to TRBD1 covers 7 bases. Germline V lookup: CDR1 MDHEN, CDR2 SYDVKM. This CDR3 region has 15 residues. Trimming took 5 bases from V and 5 from J; bases not matched to a gene: 11. CDR3 protein: CASSAPRQGVTEAFF. The CDR3 region has the DNA TGTGCCAGCAGTGCACCAAGACAGGGTGTTACTGAAGCTTTCTTT.

The CDR3 is CASSPLLGNEQFF. Here the CDR3 DNA reads TGTGCCAGCTCACCTTTACTAGGAAATGAGCAGTTCTTC. The V gene is TRBV18, the J gene TRBJ2-1; TRBD2 is a possible D gene (5 bases). Per germline, CDR1 KGHSH and CDR2 LQKENI. This CDR3 has 13 amino acids. V shed 3 bases and J shed 7 bases, with 10 bases lying between them.